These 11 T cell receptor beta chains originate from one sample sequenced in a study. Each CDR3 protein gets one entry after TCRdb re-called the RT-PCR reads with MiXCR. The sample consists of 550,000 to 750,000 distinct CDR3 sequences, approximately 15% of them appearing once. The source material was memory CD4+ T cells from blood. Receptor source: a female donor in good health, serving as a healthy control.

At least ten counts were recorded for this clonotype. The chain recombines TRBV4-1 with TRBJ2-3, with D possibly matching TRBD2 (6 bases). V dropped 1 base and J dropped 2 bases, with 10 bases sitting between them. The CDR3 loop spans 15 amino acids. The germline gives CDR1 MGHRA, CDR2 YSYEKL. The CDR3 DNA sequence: TGCGCCAGCAGCCAAGGCTGGCGGGACACAGATACGCAGTATTTT. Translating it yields CASSQGWRDTDTQYF.

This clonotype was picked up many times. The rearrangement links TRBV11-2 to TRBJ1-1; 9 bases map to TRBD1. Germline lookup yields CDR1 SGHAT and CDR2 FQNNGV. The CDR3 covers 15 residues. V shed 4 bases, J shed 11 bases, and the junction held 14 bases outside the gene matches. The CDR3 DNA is TGTGCCAGCAGCTCCACGCAACAGGGGGCGGTGGATGCTTTCTTT. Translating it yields CASSSTQQGAVDAFF. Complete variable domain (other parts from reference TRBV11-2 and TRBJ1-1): EAGVAQSPRYKIIEKRQSVAFWCNPISGHATLYWYQQILGQGPKLLIQFQNNGVVDDSQLPKDRFSAERLKGVDSTLKIQPAKLEDSAVYLCASSSTQQGAVDAFFGQGTRLTVV.

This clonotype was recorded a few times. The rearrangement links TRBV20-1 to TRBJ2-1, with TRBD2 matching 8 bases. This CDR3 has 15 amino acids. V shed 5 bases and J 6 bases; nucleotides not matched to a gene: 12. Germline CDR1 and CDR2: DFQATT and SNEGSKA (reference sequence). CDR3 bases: TGCAGTGCTGAGGACCGGGAGGGCCTAGGCAATGAGCAGTTCTTC. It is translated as CSAEDREGLGNEQFF.

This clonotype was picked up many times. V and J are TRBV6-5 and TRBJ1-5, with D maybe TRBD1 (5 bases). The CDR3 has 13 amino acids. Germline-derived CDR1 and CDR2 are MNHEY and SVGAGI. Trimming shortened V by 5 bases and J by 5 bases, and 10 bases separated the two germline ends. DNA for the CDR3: TGTGCCAGCAGTGCCGGGACCCATCAGCCCCAGCATTTT. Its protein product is CASSAGTHQPQHF.

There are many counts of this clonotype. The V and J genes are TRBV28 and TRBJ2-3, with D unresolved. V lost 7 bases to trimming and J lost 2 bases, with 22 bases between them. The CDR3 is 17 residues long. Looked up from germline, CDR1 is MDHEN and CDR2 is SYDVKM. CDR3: CASIVSPGSPSTDTQYF. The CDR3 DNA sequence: TGTGCCAGCATAGTCAGCCCTGGTTCGCCCTCCACAGATACGCAGTATTTT.

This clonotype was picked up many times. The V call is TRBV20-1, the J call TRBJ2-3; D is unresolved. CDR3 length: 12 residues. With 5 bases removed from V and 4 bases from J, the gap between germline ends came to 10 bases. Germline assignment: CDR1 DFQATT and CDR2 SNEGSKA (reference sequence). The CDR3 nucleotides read TGCAGTGCTTTGCCCGGGTCAGATACGCAGTATTTT. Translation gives CSALPGSDTQYF.

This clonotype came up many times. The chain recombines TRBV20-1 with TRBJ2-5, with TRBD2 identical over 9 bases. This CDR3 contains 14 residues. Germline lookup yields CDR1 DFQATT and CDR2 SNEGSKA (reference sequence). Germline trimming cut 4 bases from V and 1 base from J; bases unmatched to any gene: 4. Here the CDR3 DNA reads TGCAGTGCTACCGATAGCGGGGGCCAAGAGACCCAGTACTTC. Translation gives CSATDSGGQETQYF.

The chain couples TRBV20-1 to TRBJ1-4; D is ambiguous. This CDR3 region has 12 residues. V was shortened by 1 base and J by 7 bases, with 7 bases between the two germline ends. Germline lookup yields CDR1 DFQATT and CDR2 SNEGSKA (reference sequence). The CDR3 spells CSARVLSEKLFF. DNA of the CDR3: TGCAGTGCTAGAGTCCTAAGTGAAAAACTGTTTTTT.

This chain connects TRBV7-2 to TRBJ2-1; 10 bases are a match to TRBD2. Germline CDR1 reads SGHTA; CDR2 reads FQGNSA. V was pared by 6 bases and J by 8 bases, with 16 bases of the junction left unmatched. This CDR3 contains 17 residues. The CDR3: CASSIAGGLHFNHEQFF. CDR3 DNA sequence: TGTGCCAGCAGTATAGCGGGAGGCCTGCATTTTAACCATGAGCAGTTCTTC.

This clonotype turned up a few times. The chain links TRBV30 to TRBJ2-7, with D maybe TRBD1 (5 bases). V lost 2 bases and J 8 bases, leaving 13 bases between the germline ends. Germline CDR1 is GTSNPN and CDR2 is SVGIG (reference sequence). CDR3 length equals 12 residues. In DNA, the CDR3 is TGTGCCTGGAGTATCTCCAGGGATAAGCAGTACTTC. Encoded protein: CAWSISRDKQYF.

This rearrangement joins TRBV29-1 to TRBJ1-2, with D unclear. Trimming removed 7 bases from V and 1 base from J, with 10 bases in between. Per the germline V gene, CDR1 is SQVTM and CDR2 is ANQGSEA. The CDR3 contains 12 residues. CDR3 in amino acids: CSESDINYGYTF. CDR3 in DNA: TGCAGCGAGTCCGACATTAACTATGGCTACACCTTC.